Included here is one T cell receptor beta chain sequence, with context. In germline, CDR1 is SGHRS, CDR2 YFSETQ. The CDR3 totals 16 residues. Trimming cost V 0 bases and J 0 bases, with 10 bases left between them. Clones were sequenced by immunoSEQ multiplex PCR, and TCRdb holds only the in-frame ones, with some missing. The sample includes 65,000 to 100,000 clones, 87% of them seen just once. The sample originates from a study of control samples from healthy donors and cancer patients. This clonotype was obtained from a man aged 45-65 years in good health. The genes are TRBV5-1 and TRBJ2-1; D is perhaps TRBD1 (5 bases). The sequencing input was blood. This CDR3 is CASSLVGASSYNEQFF. DNA of the CDR3: TGCGCCAGCAGCTTGGTTGGGGCGAGCTCCTACAATGAGCAGTTCTTC.